This TCR beta chain emerged from a study of blood T cells in healthy people across ages. Study context: In model experiments, template switching was able to capture about one barcoded beta molecule for every two T cells that were present.

Collection of around 9.3 milliliters of peripheral blood was performed for each donor. This clonotype turned up a few times. In germline, CDR1 is LGHNA, CDR2 YSLEER. With 0 bases clipped from V and 3 bases from J, the junction kept 2 bases outside the gene matches. The CDR3 runs to 15 residues. A second PCR of roughly 7 to 11 cycles used a sample-barcoded 5' primer and a J-beta primer mix. TCRdb reanalysed the 5' RACE reads using MiXCR and keeps one entry per CDR3 protein. The table lists some 800,000 distinct CDR3 sequences, 20% to 30% of them singletons. The data were also submitted as part of a second study, on T cells of mothers and their children. That report notes: Addition of sample barcodes and 2-4 random nucleotides occurred through the M1S primer of the second PCR. Thymic selection molds TCR recombination output in a comparable way in related and unrelated pairs.

The material sequenced was blood. This sequence was found in a boy younger than 18 in good health. V usage is TRBV4-3 and J usage is TRBJ2-7, with 10 bases fitting TRBD2. CDR3 sequence (DNA): TGCGCCAGCAGCCAAGATTCTAGCGGGAGCTACGAGCAGTACTTC. Residues: CASSQDSSGSYEQYF.